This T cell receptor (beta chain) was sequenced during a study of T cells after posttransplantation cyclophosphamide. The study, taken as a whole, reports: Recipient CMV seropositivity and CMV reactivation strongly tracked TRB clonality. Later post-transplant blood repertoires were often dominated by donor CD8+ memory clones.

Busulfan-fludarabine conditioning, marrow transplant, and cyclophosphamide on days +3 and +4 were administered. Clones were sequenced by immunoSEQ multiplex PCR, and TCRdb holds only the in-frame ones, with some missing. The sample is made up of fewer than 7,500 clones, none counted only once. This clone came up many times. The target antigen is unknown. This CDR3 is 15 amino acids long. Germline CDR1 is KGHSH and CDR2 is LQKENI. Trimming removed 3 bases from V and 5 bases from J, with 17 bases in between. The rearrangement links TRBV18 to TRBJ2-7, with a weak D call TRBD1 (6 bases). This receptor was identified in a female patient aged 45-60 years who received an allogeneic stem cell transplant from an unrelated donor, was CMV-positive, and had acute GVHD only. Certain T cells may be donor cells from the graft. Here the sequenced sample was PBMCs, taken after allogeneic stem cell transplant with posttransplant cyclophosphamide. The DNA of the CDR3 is TGTGCCAGCTCACCGTCAAACTACAGGGTCCACGAGCAGTACTTC. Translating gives CASSPSNYRVHEQYF.